Each of the 5 T cell receptor beta chains below was sequenced from the same sample in a study of cytomegalovirus exposure and HLA in healthy donors. PCR employed 60 Vbeta and 13 Jbeta primers. Here immunoSEQ multiplex PCR was the method, and the copy in TCRdb shows in-frame clones only, minus some. Here the sample table reports fewer than 150,000 clones. The sequencing input was PBMCs. The receptors come from a man in his late teens or twenties in good health and CMV-seronegative.

V usage is TRBV6-1 and J usage is TRBJ2-3; 11 bases fit TRBD2. V lost 3 bases, J lost 4 bases, and 3 bases stayed unmatched. Germline values: CDR1 MNHNS, CDR2 SASEGT. This CDR3 region has 15 residues. The CDR3: CASSDLAGGSDTQYF. The CDR3 DNA sequence: TGTGCCAGCAGTGACCTAGCGGGAGGATCAGATACGCAGTATTTT.

The CDR3 sequence: CASSDSWVRGPGNTIYF. The CDR3 nucleotides read TGTGCCAGCAGTGACTCCTGGGTCCGTGGGCCAGGGAACACCATATATTTT. The genes are TRBV6-4 and TRBJ1-3, with D possibly being TRBD1 (5 bases). CDR3 size: 17 residues. V was trimmed by 0 bases and J by 7 bases, leaving 19 bases between them. Germline values: CDR1 MRHNA, CDR2 SNTAGT.

The rearrangement joins TRBV19 to TRBJ2-3, with D uncertain. Germline assignment: CDR1 LNHDA and CDR2 SQIVND (reference sequence). The CDR3 totals 12 residues. The V end lost 6 bases, the J end lost 4 bases, and 8 bases lay between the germline ends. The CDR3 is CASRSEADTQYF. The CDR3 DNA reads TGTGCCAGTAGAAGTGAGGCAGATACGCAGTATTTT.

The J gene is TRBJ1-5, the V gene TRBV2; 9 bases line up with TRBD1. Germline-derived CDR1 and CDR2 are SNHLY and FYNNEI. CDR3 length equals 17 residues. J was trimmed by 3 bases and V by 8 bases; bases with no gene match: 14. CDR3 in DNA: TGTGCCAGCGGGCAAACCGGGACAGGGTTGTTCAATCAGCCCCAGCATTTT. This translates into CASGQTGTGLFNQPQHF.

The CDR3 DNA follows: TGTGCCAGCACCCAGGACAGGGATGAGCAGTTCTTC. Translating it yields CASTQDRDEQFF. The rearrangement links TRBV7-9 to TRBJ2-1, with TRBD1 identical over 8 bases. Germline V lookup: CDR1 SEHNR, CDR2 FQNEAQ (reference sequence). Unmatched junction bases numbered 4, after V lost 7 bases and J lost 8 bases. This CDR3 is 12 amino acids long.